This TCR beta chain appears in the sequencing data of a study of beta chain features in type 1 diabetes. TCRB transcripts that were expressed got sequenced, as all of the isolated RNA had been reverse transcribed. Some clones are missing from TCRdb's copy, which holds only in-frame ones; the method was immunoSEQ multiplex PCR. The sample lists 240,000 or so clones; 68% were seen once. This CDR3 has 14 residues. Germline CDR1 reads MDHEN; CDR2 reads SYDVKM. V lost 6 bases, J lost 3 bases, and 7 bases stayed unmatched. Sequenced input: naive CD4+ T cells from blood. The TCR originated in a man aged 25-45 years in good health. The chain uses TRBV28 and TRBJ2-7, with TRBD1 identical over 8 bases. CDR3 loop: CASRPQGAGYEQYF. In nucleotides, the CDR3 is TGTGCCAGCAGACCTCAGGGGGCTGGCTACGAGCAGTACTTC.